These 7 T cell receptor beta chains were sequenced from one sample in a study of blood T cell repertoires in COVID-19. Produced via immunoSEQ multiplex PCR; TCRdb's table is partial and in-frame only. The sample carries fewer than 350,000 clones, roughly 88% recorded once. The sample comprised PBMCs or T cells enriched from blood (not recorded which). The receptors here all came from a woman in her twenties or thirties who had recovered from COVID-19.

V gene TRBV27 combines with J gene TRBJ2-3, with a tentative D call TRBD1 (7 bases). This CDR3 spans 16 amino acids. V dropped 2 bases and J dropped 1 base, with 13 bases sitting between them. CDR1 and CDR2 (germline): MNHEY, SMNVEV (reference sequence). CDR3 sequence reads: CASSLDGRGGTDTQYF. The CDR3 DNA reads as TGTGCCAGCAGTTTAGACGGCAGGGGGGGCACAGATACGCAGTATTTT.

The chain is built from TRBV10-3 and TRBJ2-7, with 9 bases identical to TRBD1. The CDR3 extends over 18 amino acids. Germline lookup yields CDR1 ENHRY and CDR2 SYGVKD. The V gene end was trimmed by 0 bases and the J gene end by 5 bases; junction bases not matched to a gene: 14. The CDR3 reads CAISESWIPRGQGDEQYF. The CDR3 nucleotides are TGTGCCATCAGTGAGTCGTGGATTCCTAGGGGACAGGGAGACGAGCAGTACTTC.

The chain couples TRBV9 to TRBJ2-6, with 7 bases aligning to TRBD1. The V gene's germline CDR1 is SGDLS and CDR2 YYNGEE. The length of the CDR3 is 19 residues. Losses at the gene ends were 0 bases for V and 0 bases for J; bases not matched to a gene: 9. CDR3: CASSVEGAAVYSGANVLTF. The CDR3 bases are TGTGCCAGCAGCGTAGAGGGGGCCGCCGTTTACTCTGGGGCCAACGTCCTGACTTTC.

The rearrangement links TRBV24-1 to TRBJ2-1; 7 nucleotides align to TRBD1. This CDR3 region has 14 residues. Germline CDR1 reads KGHDR; CDR2 reads SFDVKD. The trim removed 6 bases at V and 4 bases at J, leaving 5 bases unmatched. The CDR3 DNA is TGTGCCACCAGTTTGGGACAGCGATACAATGAGCAGTTCTTC. Its translation is CATSLGQRYNEQFF.

The chain carries TRBV19 and TRBJ1-5, with 7 bases lining up with TRBD1. This CDR3 is 18 amino acids long. The germline CDR1 and CDR2 sequences are LNHDA and SQIVND (reference sequence). V trimming: 0 bases; J trimming: 3 bases; junction bases outside the gene matches: 11. CDR3: CASSIDWGSGGYNQPQHF. As DNA, the CDR3 is TGTGCCAGTAGTATAGATTGGGGGTCAGGGGGTTACAATCAGCCCCAGCATTTT.

This clone was counted between two and nine times. CDR3 residues: CAWSVVASQAPLHF. CDR3 bases: TGTGCCTGGAGTGTAGTGGCCTCCCAAGCACCCCTCCACTTT. This chain joins TRBV30 and TRBJ1-6; D uncertain. The germline V gene has CDR1 GTSNPN and CDR2 SVGIG (reference sequence). V was cut by 0 bases and J by 11 bases, with 14 bases left in between. The CDR3 is made up of 14 amino acids.

The CDR3 here is CASSRGEYNEQFF. DNA for the CDR3: TGTGCCAGCAGTCGGGGGGAATACAATGAGCAGTTCTTC. This chain uses TRBV6-2 or TRBV6-3 with TRBJ2-1; 7 positions match TRBD2. Germline values: CDR1 MNHEY, CDR2 SVGEGT. This CDR3 has 13 residues. With 5 bases clipped from V and 4 bases from J, the junction kept 2 bases outside the gene matches.